This T cell receptor (beta chain) was documented in a study of cytomegalovirus exposure and HLA in healthy donors. Study conclusions and caveats: Overall, approximately 150 TCR beta chains were annotated as cytomegalovirus-associated. Later analysis demonstrated an association between a missense DCLRE1C variant and TCR beta V- and J-gene trimming.

The PCR ran on 60 Vbeta and 13 Jbeta primers. The protocol was immunoSEQ multiplex PCR, while the TCRdb copy is restricted to in-frame clones and leaves out a portion. This listing includes tens of thousands of clones. From germline, CDR1 is SGHAT and CDR2 FQNNGV. Trimming pared 4 bases from V and 7 bases from J, leaving 8 bases between. The CDR3 consists of 12 residues. In the case of this clone: Its cognate antigen is unknown.

The rearrangement links TRBV11-2 to TRBJ2-1; D unresolved. This TCR came from a human donor in good health. The specimen was PBMCs. This CDR3 reads CASSSSENEQFF. The DNA of the CDR3 is TGTGCCAGCAGCTCCAGCGAGAATGAGCAGTTCTTC.